Below, 4 T cell receptor beta chains from the same sample are listed, as sequenced in a study of response to subunit inactivated influenza vaccine. From the RT-PCR reads, TCRdb called clonotypes with MiXCR, one entry per CDR3 protein. The sample contains some 550,000 distinct CDR3 sequences, roughly 25% of which appear only once. These data also formed part of another study, on T cells expressing NK-cell markers. Turning to that study: TCR beta cDNA was made by 5'RACE template switching with UMIs.

The sequencing used CD4+ T cells sorted from PBMCs, collected roughly 13 days after vaccination. The receptor source for this set is a man over 45 who received an inactivated influenza vaccine.

The V and J genes are TRBV20-1 and TRBJ1-2, with D hard to call. This CDR3 has 11 residues. The germline V gene has CDR1 DFQATT and CDR2 SNEGSKA (reference sequence). V was shortened by 7 bases and J by 4 bases, with 10 bases between the two germline ends. CDR3 sequence reads: CSVEGGYGYTF. CDR3 in DNA: TGCAGTGTGGAGGGCGGCTATGGCTACACCTTC.

The table lists this clonotype with a few counts. The chain recombines TRBV7-9 with TRBJ2-1; D call uncertain. Trimming left V 1 base short and J 0 bases short, with 7 bases between. CDR3 size: 15 residues. The germline CDR1 and CDR2 sequences are SEHNR and FQNEAQ (reference sequence). The CDR3 protein is CASSLVKSSYNEQFF. In DNA form, the CDR3 reads TGTGCCAGCAGCTTAGTTAAGAGCTCCTACAATGAGCAGTTCTTC.

This chain links TRBV7-3 with TRBJ2-1; D perhaps matches TRBD1 (5 bases). The V and J ends lost 1 base and 9 bases respectively, with 16 bases between them. The CDR3 has 15 amino acids. Germline CDR1 reads SGHTA; CDR2 reads FQGTGA. CDR3 DNA: TGTGCCAGCAGCTTAAATGGCGGCCTAAGGGGTGAGCAGTTCTTC. Amino acids: CASSLNGGLRGEQFF. Full variable domain (remainder filled in from reference TRBV7-3 and TRBJ2-1): GAGVSQTPSNKVTEKGKYVELRCDPISGHTALYWYRQSLGQGPEFLIYFQGTGAADDSGLPNDRFFAVRPEGSVSTLKIQRTERGDSAVYLCASSLNGGLRGEQFFGPGTRLTVL.

With regard to this clonotype: Since a much larger clone is just one base distant, this may be a read error. This sequence joins TRBV20-1 and TRBJ1-2; D remains ambiguous. Germline V gives CDR1 DFQATT, CDR2 SNEGSKA (reference sequence). The CDR3 consists of 13 residues. CDR3 bases: TGCAGTGCTAGTTTAGGCCCTCTCTATGGCTGCACCTTC. It yields the protein CSASLGPLYGCTF.